Below, 2 T cell receptor beta chains from the same sample are listed, as sequenced in a study of blood T cell repertoires in COVID-19. Profiled with immunoSEQ multiplex PCR; TCRdb holds only in-frame clones, not every one. This table has under 170,000 clones, over 65% appearing once. Sequencing was performed on peripheral blood. All receptors derive from a man in his sixties or seventies with acute or convalescent COVID-19.

The rearrangement joins TRBV11-3 to TRBJ2-7, with D possibly matching TRBD1 (6 bases). This CDR3 spans 16 amino acids. CDR1 SGHNT and CDR2 YENEEA come from the germline V gene. V shed 6 bases and J shed 2 bases, with 20 bases lying between them. The CDR3 nucleotides read TGTGCCAGCAGTTCGGGCCGGGACAACCAACCCTACGAGCAGTACTTC. Encoded protein: CASSSGRDNQPYEQYF.

This chain links TRBV5-1 with TRBJ2-2; TRBD2 aligns across 7 bases. CDR1 is SGHRS, CDR2 YFSETQ, per germline. V lost 4 bases and J lost 2; bases outside the gene matches: 11. The CDR3 runs 17 residues. The CDR3 protein is CASSLGSAGVNTGELFF. DNA for the CDR3: TGCGCCAGCAGCCTGGGGTCGGCGGGGGTAAACACCGGGGAGCTGTTTTTT.